What follows describes a single T cell receptor (beta chain). The record originates from a study of cytomegalovirus exposure and HLA in healthy donors. Germline CDR1 is KGHSH and CDR2 is LQKENI. The CDR3 covers 15 residues. V was trimmed by 2 bases and J by 4 bases, leaving 9 bases between them. The method was immunoSEQ multiplex PCR; TCRdb's version includes in-frame clones alone and lacks a portion of them. The top ten clones hold about 7.7% of a sample with some 170,000 clones, about 89% of them seen once. The chain joins TRBV18 to TRBJ1-6, with D hard to call. This clonotype originated in a man younger than 40 in good health and CMV-seropositive. The sample taken for sequencing was PBMCs. In DNA, the CDR3 is TGTGCCAGCTCACCAGTTAACGGTTATAATTCACCCCTCCACTTT. Translating gives CASSPVNGYNSPLHF.